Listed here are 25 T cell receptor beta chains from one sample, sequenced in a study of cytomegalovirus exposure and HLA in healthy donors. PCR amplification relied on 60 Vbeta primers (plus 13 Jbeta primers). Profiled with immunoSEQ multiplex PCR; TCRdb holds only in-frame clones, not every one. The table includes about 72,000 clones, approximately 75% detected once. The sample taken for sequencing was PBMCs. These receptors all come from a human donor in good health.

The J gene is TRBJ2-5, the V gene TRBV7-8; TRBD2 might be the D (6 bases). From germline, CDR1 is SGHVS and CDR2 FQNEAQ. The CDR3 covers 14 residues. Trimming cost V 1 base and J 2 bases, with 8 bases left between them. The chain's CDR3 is CASSLDGGQETQYF. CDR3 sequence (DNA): TGTGCCAGCAGCTTAGACGGGGGACAAGAGACCCAGTACTTC.

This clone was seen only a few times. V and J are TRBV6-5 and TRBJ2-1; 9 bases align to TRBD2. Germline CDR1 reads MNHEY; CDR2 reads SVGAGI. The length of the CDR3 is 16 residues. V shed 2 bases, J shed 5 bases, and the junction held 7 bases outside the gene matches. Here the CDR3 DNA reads TGTGCCAGCAGTTACCGGGGACTAGCCCCAGACAATGAGCAGTTCTTC. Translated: CASSYRGLAPDNEQFF.

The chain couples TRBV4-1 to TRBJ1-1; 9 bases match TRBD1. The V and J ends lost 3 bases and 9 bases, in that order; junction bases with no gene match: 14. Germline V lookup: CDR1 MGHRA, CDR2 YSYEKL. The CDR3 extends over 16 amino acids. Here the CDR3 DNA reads TGCGCCAGCAGCCACCCCAAAACAGGGGGCGGCCAGCAAGCTTTCTTT. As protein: CASSHPKTGGGQQAFF.

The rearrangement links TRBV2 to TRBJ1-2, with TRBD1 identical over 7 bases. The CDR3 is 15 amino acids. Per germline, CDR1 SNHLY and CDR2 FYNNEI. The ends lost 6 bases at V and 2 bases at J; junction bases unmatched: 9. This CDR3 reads CASRPGQAINYGYTF. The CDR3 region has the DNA TGTGCCAGCAGACCAGGACAGGCGATAAACTATGGCTACACCTTC.

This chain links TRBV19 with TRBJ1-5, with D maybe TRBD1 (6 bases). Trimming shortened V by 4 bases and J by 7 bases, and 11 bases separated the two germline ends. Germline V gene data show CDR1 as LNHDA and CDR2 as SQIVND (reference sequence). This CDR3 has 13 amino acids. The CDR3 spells CASSSAQGQPQHF. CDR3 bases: TGTGCCAGTAGTAGCGCACAGGGACAGCCCCAGCATTTT.

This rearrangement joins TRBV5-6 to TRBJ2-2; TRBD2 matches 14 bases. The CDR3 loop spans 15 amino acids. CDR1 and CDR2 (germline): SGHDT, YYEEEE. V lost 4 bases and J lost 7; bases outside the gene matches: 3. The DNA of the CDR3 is TGTGCCAGCAGCCCCGGGACTAGCGGGGGCGGGGAGCTGTTTTTT. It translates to CASSPGTSGGGELFF.

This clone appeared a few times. CDR3 DNA: TGTGCCAGCAGCGTGACAGCTGAAGCTTTCTTT. This codes for CASSVTAEAFF. The chain uses TRBV13 and TRBJ1-1; D is possibly TRBD1 (5 bases). The germline gives CDR1 PRHDT, CDR2 FYEKMQ (reference sequence). Deletions cut 5 bases from V and 6 bases from J, with 7 bases between. This CDR3 is built from 11 residues.

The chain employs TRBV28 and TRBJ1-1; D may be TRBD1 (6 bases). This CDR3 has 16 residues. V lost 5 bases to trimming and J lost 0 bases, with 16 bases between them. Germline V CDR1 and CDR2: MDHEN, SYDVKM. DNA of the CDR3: TGTGCCAGCAGTGACATAAACAGGGCGGTGAACACTGAAGCTTTCTTT. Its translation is CASSDINRAVNTEAFF.

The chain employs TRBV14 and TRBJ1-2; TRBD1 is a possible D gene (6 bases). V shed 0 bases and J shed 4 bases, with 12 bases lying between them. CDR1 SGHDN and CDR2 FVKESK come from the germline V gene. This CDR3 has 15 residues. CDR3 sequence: CASSQDARGSYGYTF. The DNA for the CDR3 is TGTGCCAGCAGCCAAGACGCCAGGGGCAGCTATGGCTACACCTTC.

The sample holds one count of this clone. This CDR3 reads CASRGQPYSNQPQHF. The DNA of the CDR3 is TGTGCCAGCAGGGGACAGCCTTATAGCAATCAGCCCCAGCATTTT. The chain recombines TRBV2 with TRBJ1-5; 7 nucleotides agree with TRBD1. V gave up 6 bases and J gave up 0 bases; unmatched junction bases: 5. Germline CDR1 reads SNHLY; CDR2 reads FYNNEI. The length of the CDR3 is 15 residues. Full variable domain (rest looked up from reference TRBV2 and TRBJ1-5): EPEVTQTPSHQVTQMGQEVILRCVPISNHLYFYWYRQILGQKVEFLVSFYNNEISEKSEIFDDQFSVERPDGSNFTLKIRSTKLEDSAMYFCASRGQPYSNQPQHFGDGTRLSIL.

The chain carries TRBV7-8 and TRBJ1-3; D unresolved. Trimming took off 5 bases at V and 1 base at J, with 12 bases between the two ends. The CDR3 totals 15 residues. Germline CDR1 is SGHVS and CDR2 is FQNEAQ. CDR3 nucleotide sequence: TGTGCCAGCAGCCCGGAGTACACGTCTGGAAACACCATATATTTT. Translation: CASSPEYTSGNTIYF.

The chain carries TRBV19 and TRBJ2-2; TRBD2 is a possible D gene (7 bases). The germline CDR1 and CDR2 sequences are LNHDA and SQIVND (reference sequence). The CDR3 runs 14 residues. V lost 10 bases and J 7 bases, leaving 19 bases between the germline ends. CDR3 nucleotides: TGTGCCACCCGCTATCAGGGGAGGGGCGGGGAGCTGTTTTTT. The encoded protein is CATRYQGRGGELFF.

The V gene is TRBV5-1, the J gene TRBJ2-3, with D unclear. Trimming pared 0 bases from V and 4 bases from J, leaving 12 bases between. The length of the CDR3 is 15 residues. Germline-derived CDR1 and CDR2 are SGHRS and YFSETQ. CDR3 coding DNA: TGCGCCAGCAGCTTGGAGCCAAGCGTCGCAGATACGCAGTATTTT. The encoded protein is CASSLEPSVADTQYF. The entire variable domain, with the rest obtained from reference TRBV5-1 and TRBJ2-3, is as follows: KAGVTQTPRYLIKTRGQQVTLSCSPISGHRSVSWYQQTPGQGLQFLFEYFSETQRNKGNFPGRFSGRQFSNSRSEMNVSTLELGDSALYLCASSLEPSVADTQYFGPGTRLTVL.

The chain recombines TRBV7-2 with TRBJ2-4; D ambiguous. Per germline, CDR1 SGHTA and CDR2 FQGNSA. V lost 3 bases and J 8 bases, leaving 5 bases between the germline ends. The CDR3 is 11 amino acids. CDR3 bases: TGTGCCAGCAGCTTTACGGACATTCAGTACTTC. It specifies CASSFTDIQYF.

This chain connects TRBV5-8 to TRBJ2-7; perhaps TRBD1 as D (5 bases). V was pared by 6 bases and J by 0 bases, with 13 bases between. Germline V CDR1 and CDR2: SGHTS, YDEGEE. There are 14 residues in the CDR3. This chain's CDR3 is CASTPRGPSYEQYF. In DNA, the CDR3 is TGTGCCAGCACGCCTAGGGGTCCCTCCTACGAGCAGTACTTC.

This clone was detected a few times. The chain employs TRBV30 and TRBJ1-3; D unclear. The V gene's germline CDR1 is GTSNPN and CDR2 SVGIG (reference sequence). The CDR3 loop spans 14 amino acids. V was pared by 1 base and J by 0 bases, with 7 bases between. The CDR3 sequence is CAWSDYRSGNTIYF. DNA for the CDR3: TGTGCCTGGAGTGACTATCGCTCTGGAAACACCATATATTTT.

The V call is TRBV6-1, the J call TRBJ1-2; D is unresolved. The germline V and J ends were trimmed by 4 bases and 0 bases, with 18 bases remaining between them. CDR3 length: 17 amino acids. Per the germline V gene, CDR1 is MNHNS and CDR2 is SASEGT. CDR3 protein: CASSGAPRLPTNYGYTF. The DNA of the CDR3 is TGTGCCAGCAGTGGGGCCCCGCGCCTCCCTACTAACTATGGCTACACCTTC.

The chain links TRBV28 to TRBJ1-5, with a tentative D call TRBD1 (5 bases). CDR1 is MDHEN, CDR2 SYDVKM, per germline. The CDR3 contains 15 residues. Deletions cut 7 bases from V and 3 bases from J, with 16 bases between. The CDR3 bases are TGTGCCAGCAAAAAAGTCGGGGGGGTCAATCAGCCCCAGCATTTT. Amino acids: CASKKVGGVNQPQHF.

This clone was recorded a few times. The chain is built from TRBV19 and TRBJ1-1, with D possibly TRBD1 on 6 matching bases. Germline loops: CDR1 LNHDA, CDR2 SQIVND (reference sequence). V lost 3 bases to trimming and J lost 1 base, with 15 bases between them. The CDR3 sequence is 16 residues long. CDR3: CASSISGGWRNTEAFF. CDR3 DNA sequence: TGTGCCAGTAGTATTTCGGGGGGCTGGAGGAACACTGAAGCTTTCTTT.

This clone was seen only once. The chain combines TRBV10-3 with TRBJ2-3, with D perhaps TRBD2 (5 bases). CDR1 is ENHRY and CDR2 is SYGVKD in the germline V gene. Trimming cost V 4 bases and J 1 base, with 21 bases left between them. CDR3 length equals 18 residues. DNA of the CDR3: TGTGCCATCAGTGCCCGTCCGGGGAACAGTCTGGGCACAGATACGCAGTATTTT. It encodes CAISARPGNSLGTDTQYF.

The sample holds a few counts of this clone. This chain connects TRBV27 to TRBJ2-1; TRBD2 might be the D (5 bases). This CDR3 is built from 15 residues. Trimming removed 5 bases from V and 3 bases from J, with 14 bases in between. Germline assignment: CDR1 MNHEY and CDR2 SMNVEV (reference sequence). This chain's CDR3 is CASSPRSGYYNEQFF. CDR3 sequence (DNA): TGTGCCAGCAGTCCCCGGAGCGGCTACTACAATGAGCAGTTCTTC.

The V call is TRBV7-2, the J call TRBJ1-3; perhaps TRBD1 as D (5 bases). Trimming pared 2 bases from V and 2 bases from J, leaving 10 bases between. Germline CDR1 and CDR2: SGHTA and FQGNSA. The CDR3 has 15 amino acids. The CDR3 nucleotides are TGTGCCAGCAGCTTAAGGGGTTCCCCTGGAAACACCATATATTTT. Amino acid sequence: CASSLRGSPGNTIYF.

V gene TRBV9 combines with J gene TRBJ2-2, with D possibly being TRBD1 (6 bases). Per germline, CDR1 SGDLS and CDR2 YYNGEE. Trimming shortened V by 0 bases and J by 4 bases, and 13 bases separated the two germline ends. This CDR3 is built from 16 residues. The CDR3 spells CASSVGFRGITGELFF. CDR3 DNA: TGTGCCAGCAGCGTAGGGTTTAGGGGGATCACCGGGGAGCTGTTTTTT.

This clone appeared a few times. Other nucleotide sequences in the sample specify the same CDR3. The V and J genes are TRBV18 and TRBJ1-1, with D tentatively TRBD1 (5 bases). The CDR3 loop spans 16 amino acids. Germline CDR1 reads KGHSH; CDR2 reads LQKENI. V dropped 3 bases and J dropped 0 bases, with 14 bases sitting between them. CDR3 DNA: TGTGCCAGCTCACCGGCAGGCGCGGGGGTGAACACTGAAGCTTTCTTT. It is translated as CASSPAGAGVNTEAFF. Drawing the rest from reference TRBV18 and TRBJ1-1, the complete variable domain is NAGVMQNPRHLVRRRGQEARLRCSPMKGHSHVYWYRQLPEEGLKFMVYLQKENIIDESGMPKERFSAEFPKEGPSILRIQQVVRGDSAAYFCASSPAGAGVNTEAFFGQGTRLTVV.

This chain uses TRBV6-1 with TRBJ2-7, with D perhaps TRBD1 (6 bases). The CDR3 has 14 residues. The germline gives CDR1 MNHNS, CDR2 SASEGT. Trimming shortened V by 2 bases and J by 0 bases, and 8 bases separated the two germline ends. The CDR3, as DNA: TGTGCCAGCAGTGAACAGGGGCCCTCCTACGAGCAGTACTTC. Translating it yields CASSEQGPSYEQYF.